What follows is one T cell receptor beta chain and its context. Antigen: not known. The data stem from a study of blood T cells in healthy people across ages. Overall study results and limits: Bulk PBMC profiling left naive and antigen-experienced comparisons inconclusive. Strong correlation was found linking TCR beta diversity to naive T cell percentage.

Germline loops: CDR1 SGHTA, CDR2 FQGNSA. The V segment lost 0 bases and the J segment 0 bases; nucleotides outside the gene matches: 4. The CDR3 has 16 residues. A second PCR, run for roughly 7 to 12 cycles, used a sample-barcoded 5' primer plus a J-beta primer mix. Each CDR3 protein is one row after TCRdb ran MiXCR on the 5' RACE reads. The data show 650,000 to 800,000 distinct CDR3 sequences, around 45% seen once. Donor samples were obtained from healthy Caucasian individuals from Russia, aged about 6 to 100. The material sequenced was blood. The chain employs TRBV7-2 and TRBJ1-2; 7 bases match TRBD1. This TCR was recovered from a man aged 55 to 70 in good health. DNA for the CDR3: TGTGCCAGCAGCTTAGCGGAAACAGGGGCTAACTATGGCTACACCTTC. It yields the protein CASSLAETGANYGYTF.